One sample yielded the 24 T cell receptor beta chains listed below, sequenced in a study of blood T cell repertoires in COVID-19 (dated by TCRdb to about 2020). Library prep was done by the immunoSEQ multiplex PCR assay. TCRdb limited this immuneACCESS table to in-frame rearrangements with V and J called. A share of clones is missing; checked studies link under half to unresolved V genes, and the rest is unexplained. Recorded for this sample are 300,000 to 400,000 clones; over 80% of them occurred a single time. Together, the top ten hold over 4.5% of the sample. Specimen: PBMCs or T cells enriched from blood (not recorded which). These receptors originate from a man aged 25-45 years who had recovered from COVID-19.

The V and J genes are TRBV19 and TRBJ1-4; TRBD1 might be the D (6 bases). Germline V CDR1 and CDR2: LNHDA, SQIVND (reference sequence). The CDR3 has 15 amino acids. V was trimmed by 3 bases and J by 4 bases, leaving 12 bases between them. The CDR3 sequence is CASSITTGINEKLFF. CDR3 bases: TGTGCCAGTAGTATCACGACAGGAATTAATGAAAAACTGTTTTTT.

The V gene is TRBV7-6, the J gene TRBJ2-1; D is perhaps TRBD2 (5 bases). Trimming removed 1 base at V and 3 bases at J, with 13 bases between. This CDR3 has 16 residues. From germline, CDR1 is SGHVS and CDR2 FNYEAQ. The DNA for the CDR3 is TGTGCCAGCAGCTTAGGATTGCCGGGGAGCTACAATGAGCAGTTCTTC. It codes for CASSLGLPGSYNEQFF.

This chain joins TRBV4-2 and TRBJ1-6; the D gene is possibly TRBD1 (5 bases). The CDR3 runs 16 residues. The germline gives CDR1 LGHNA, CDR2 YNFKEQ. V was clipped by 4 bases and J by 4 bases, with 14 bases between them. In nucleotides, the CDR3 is TGTGCCAGCAGCCCGACAGCGTCAGGATATAATTCACCCCTCCACTTT. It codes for CASSPTASGYNSPLHF.

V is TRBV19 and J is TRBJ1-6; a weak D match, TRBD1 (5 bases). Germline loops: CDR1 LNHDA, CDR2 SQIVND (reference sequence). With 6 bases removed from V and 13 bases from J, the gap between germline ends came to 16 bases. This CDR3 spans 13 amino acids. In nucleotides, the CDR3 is TGTGCCAGTAGAACCCGACAGATGGGTCCCCTCCACTTT. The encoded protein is CASRTRQMGPLHF.

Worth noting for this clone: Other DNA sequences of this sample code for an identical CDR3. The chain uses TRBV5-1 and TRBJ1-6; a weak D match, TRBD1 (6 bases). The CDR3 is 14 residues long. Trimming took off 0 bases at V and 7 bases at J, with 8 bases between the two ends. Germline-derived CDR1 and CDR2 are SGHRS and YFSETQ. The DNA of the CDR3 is TGCGCCAGCAGCTTGGGGCAGGGGAATTCACCCCTCCACTTT. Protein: CASSLGQGNSPLHF.

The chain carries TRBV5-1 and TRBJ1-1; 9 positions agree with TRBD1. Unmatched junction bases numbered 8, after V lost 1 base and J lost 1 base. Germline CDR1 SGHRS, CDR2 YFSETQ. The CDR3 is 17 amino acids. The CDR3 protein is CASSLQGQGGGNTEAFF. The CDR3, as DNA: TGCGCCAGCAGCTTGCAGGGACAGGGTGGCGGGAACACTGAAGCTTTCTTT.

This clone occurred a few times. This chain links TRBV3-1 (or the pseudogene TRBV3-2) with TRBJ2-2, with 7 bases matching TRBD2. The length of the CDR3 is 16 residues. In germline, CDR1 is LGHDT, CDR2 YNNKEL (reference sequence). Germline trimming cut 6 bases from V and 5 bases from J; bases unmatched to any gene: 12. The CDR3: CASSYLGGIGTGELFF. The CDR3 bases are TGTGCCAGCAGTTACCTGGGGGGGATTGGGACCGGGGAGCTGTTTTTT.

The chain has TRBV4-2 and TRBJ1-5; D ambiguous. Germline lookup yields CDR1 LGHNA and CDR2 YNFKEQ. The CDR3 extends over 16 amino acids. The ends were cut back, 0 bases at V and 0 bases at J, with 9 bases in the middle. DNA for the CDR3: TGTGCCAGCAGCCAAGAGCCGGGGTCTAGCAATCAGCCCCAGCATTTT. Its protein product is CASSQEPGSSNQPQHF.

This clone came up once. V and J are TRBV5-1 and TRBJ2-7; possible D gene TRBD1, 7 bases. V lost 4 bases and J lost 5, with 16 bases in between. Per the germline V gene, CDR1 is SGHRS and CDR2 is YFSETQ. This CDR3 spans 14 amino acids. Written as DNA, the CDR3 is TGCGCCAGCAGCCGGGGGACAGAGTTCCACGAGCAGTACTTC. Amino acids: CASSRGTEFHEQYF.

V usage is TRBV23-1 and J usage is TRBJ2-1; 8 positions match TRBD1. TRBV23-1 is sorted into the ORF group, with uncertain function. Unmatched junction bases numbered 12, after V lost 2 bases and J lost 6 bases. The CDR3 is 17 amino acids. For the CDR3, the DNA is TGCGCCAGCAGTCAAAGACTAGGACAGGGAGTGTGCAATGAGCAGTTCTTC. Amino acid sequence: CASSQRLGQGVCNEQFF.

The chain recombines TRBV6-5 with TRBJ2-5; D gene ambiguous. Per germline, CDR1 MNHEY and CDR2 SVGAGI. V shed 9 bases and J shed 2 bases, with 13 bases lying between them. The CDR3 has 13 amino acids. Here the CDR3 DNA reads TGTGCCAGTGCAGTCCAGAAGCAAGAGACCCAGTACTTC. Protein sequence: CASAVQKQETQYF.

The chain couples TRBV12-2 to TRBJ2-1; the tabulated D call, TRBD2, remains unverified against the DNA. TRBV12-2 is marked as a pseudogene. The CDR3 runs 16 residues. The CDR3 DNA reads TGTGCAAGTCGCTTAGTGGCGGGATCGGCTACGGCTGAGCAGTTCTTC. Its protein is CASRLVAGSATAEQFF.

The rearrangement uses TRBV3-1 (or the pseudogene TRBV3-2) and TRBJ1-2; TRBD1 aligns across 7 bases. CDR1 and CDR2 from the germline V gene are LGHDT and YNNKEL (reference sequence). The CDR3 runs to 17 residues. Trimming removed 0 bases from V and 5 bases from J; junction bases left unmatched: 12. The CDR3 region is CASSQDWGTGVRYGYTF. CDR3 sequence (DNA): TGTGCCAGCAGCCAAGATTGGGGAACAGGGGTCCGTTATGGCTACACCTTC.

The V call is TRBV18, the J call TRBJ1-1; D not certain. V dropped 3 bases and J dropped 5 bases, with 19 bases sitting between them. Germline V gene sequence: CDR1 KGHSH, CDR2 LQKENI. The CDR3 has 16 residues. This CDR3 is CASSPWAGSLATEAFF. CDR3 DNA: TGTGCCAGCTCACCCTGGGCAGGCTCCCTAGCAACTGAAGCTTTCTTT.

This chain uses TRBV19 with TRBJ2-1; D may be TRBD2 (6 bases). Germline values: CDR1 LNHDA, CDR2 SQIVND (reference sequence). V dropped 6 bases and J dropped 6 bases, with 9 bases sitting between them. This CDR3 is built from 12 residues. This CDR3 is CASSGGGNEQFF. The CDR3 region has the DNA TGTGCCAGTAGCGGGGGAGGCAATGAGCAGTTCTTC.

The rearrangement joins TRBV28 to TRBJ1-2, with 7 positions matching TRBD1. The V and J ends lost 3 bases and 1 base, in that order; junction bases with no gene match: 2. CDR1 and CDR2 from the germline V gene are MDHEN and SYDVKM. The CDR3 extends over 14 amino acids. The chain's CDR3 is CASSFQGGNYGYTF. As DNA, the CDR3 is TGTGCCAGCAGTTTTCAGGGGGGTAACTATGGCTACACCTTC.

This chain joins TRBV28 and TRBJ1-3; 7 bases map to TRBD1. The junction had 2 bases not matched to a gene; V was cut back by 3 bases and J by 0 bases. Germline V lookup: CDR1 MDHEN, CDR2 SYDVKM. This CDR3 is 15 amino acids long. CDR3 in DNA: TGTGCCAGCAGTTTCAGGGGGTACTCTGGAAACACCATATATTTT. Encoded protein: CASSFRGYSGNTIYF.

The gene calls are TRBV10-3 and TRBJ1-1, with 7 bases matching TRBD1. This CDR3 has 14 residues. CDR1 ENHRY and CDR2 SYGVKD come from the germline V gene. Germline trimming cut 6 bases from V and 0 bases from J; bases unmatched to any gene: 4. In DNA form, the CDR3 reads TGTGCCATCAGGACAGGGCCCATGAACACTGAAGCTTTCTTT. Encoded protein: CAIRTGPMNTEAFF.

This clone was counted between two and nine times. The CDR3 spells CASAQRGNQPQHF. The DNA for the CDR3 is TGTGCCAGCGCGCAGAGGGGGAATCAGCCCCAGCATTTT. This chain uses TRBV6-5 with TRBJ1-5; TRBD1 might be the D (6 bases). Germline V gives CDR1 MNHEY, CDR2 SVGAGI. The CDR3 is 13 residues long. Trimming stripped 8 bases from V and 4 bases from J, with 12 bases between.

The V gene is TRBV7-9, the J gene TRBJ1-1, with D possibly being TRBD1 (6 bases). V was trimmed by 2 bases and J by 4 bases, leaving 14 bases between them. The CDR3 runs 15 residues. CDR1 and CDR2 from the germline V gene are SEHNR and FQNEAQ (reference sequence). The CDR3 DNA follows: TGTGCCAGCAGCTTACCAGGGGCGAGGGGCACTGAAGCTTTCTTT. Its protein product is CASSLPGARGTEAFF.

CDR3 protein: CASSLTGTNGYGYTF. CDR3 DNA: TGTGCCAGCAGTTTAACAGGGACCAATGGCTATGGCTACACCTTC. The genes are TRBV27 and TRBJ1-2; tentatively, D is TRBD1 (6 bases). Trimming shortened V by 2 bases and J by 4 bases, and 14 bases separated the two germline ends. The CDR3 is 15 residues long. Germline V gives CDR1 MNHEY, CDR2 SMNVEV (reference sequence).

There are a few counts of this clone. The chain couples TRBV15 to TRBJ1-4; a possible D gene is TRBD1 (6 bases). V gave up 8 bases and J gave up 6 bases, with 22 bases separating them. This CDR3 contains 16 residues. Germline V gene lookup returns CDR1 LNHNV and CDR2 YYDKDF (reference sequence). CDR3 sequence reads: CATLGQFPEGDEKLFF. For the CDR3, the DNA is TGTGCCACCCTAGGACAGTTTCCCGAGGGGGATGAAAAACTGTTTTTT.

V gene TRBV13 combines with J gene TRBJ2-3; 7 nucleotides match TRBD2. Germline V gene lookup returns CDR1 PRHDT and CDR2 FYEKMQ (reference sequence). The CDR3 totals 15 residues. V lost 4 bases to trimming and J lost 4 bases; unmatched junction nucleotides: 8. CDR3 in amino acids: CASSSKRGVADTQYF. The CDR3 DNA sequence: TGTGCCAGCAGCTCCAAGCGGGGAGTGGCAGATACGCAGTATTTT.

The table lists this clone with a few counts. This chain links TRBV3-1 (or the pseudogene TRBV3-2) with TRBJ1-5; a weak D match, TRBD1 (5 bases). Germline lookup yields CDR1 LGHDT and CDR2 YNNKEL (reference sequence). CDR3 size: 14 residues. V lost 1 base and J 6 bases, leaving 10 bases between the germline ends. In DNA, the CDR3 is TGTGCCAGCAGCCAAGTGGCAAGGGGTCAGCCCCAGCATTTT. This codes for CASSQVARGQPQHF.